The clone carrying this TCR beta chain was counted at least ten times. Each sample gave at least 6.5 million isolated PBMCs. The sample belongs to a study of blood T cells in healthy people across ages. With a J-beta primer mix and a sample-barcoded 5' primer, a second PCR ran about 6 to 11 cycles. A single record per CDR3 protein comes from TCRdb applying MiXCR to the 5' RACE reads. The data hold 650,000 to 800,000 distinct CDR3 sequences, with around 52% observed a single time. The length of the CDR3 is 16 residues. The V end was cut by 0 bases, the J end by 8 bases, with 16 bases between. Germline loops: CDR1 MNHEY, CDR2 SVGAGI.

The sequence came from a woman of 80 years or more in good health. V is TRBV6-5 and J is TRBJ1-4, with D perhaps matching TRBD1 (6 bases). The sample consisted of blood. The CDR3 region is CASSYSYTGFREKLFF. The CDR3 DNA reads TGTGCCAGCAGTTACTCTTATACAGGGTTCAGAGAAAAACTGTTTTTT.